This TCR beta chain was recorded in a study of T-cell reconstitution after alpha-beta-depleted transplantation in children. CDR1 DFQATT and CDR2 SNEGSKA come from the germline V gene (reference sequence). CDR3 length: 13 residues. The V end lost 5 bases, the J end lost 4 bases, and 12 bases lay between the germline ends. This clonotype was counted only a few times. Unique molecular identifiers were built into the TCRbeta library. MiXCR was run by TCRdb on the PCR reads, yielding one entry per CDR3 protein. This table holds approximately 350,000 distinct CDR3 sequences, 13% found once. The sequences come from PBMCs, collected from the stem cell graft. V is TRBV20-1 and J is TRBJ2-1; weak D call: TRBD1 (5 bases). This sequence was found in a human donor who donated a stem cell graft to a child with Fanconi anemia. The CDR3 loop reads CSAFTGRYNEQFF. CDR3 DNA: TGCAGTGCTTTTACAGGCCGATACAATGAGCAGTTCTTC.